The TCR beta chain under discussion was sequenced for a study of identical twins. This clonotype has at least ten counts. What it binds is unknown. Germline CDR1 SQVTM, CDR2 ANQGSEA. The ends lost 7 bases at V and 3 bases at J; junction bases unmatched: 5. The CDR3 runs to 13 residues. TCRdb itself ran the 5' RACE reads through MiXCR, one entry per CDR3 protein. The data hold more than 650,000 distinct CDR3 sequences, with around 6% observed a single time. Overall study findings and caveats: The study reached conclusions through statistical analysis that was cross-sectional, not following the same donors. Potential partial confounding of zero-insertion analyses by invariant MAIT and iNKT cells was noted. Alpha sequences out of frame and shared by twins had excess low generation probability.

The source is a man younger than 30 in good health. The rearrangement uses TRBV29-1 and TRBJ2-7, with 11 bases matching TRBD1. The specimen was naive T cells sorted from blood. The CDR3 DNA reads TGCAGCGGCGGACAGGGGGCCCTCTACGAGCAGTACTTC. Encoded protein: CSGGQGALYEQYF.